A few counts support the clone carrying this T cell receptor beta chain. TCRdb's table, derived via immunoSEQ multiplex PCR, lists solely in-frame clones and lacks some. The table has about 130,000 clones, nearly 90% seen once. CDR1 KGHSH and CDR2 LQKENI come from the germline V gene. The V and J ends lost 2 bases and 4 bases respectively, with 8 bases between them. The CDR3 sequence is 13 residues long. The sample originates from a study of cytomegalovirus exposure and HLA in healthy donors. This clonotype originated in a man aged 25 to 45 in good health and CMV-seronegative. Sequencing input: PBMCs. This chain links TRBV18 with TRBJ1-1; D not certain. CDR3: CASSPNSGTEAFF. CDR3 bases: TGTGCCAGCTCACCAAATAGCGGCACTGAAGCTTTCTTT.